This T cell receptor beta chain was retrieved from a study of blood T cell repertoires in COVID-19. Study-wide background: The recovered donors of Cohort 3 showed two negative PCRs, clearance, or symptom resolution. Sites across the United States, Italy and Spain contributed samples from acute and convalescent COVID-19.

Produced via immunoSEQ multiplex PCR; TCRdb's table is partial and in-frame only. The data contain over 130,000 clones, 75% to 90% of them seen just once; the ten biggest clones take up 3.5% to 5%. Study members were between roughly 18 and 90 years old and lived in approximately 25 US regions. The CDR3 is 16 residues long. The V gene lost 2 bases and the J gene lost 4 bases, with 18 bases spanning the gap. The germline gives CDR1 WSHSY, CDR2 SAAADI. This chain links TRBV10-2 with TRBJ2-7; D is undetermined. The receptor's source is a man aged 50 to 59 in a cohort exposed to, infected with or recovered from COVID-19 (not recorded which). The sample was PBMCs or T cells enriched from blood (not recorded which). The CDR3 loop reads CASSEETALSPYEQYF. The CDR3 DNA is TGCGCCAGCAGTGAGGAGACTGCCTTATCCCCGTACGAGCAGTACTTC.